A selection of T cell receptor beta chains follows, all from one sample in a study of blood T cell repertoires in COVID-19. Assay: immunoSEQ multiplex PCR; the TCRdb copy retains only in-frame clones and omits some. Counted here are 200,000 to 250,000 clones, around 83% occurring once; the ten biggest clones make up about 7.4%. Material for sequencing was peripheral blood. Receptors originate from a woman in her forties or fifties with acute or convalescent COVID-19. Each CDR3 is given with its conserved first and last residue. Each record gives: V gene, CDR3 length, D gene, J gene, clone size, CDR3 DNA, CDR3 protein. A D gene is named only where the DNA matches it firmly. Some rows have no size entry. The others give once, few or many, or a class for an expanded clone.

>TRBV5-8|16|TRBD1|TRBJ1-5|once
TGTGCCAGCAGCTTGGCCTCGGACAGGAGCAATCAGCCCCAGCATTTT
CASSLASDRSNQPQHF
>TRBV9|14|.|TRBJ1-2|.
TGTGCCAGCAGCGGTGGGCGGGCTAACTATGGCTACACCTTC
CASSGGRANYGYTF
>TRBV19|16|TRBD1|TRBJ1-5|.
TGTGCCAGTAGTAAGGACAGGGGAAGTGGCAATCAGCCCCAGCATTTT
CASSKDRGSGNQPQHF
>TRBV27|17|.|TRBJ2-4|.
TGTGCCAGCAGTGCCGGGGCGGGATGGGGGGCCAAAAACATTCAGTACTTC
CASSAGAGWGAKNIQYF
>TRBV27|16|TRBD1|TRBJ1-3|.
TGTGCCAGCAGCCCTACCGGGACAGGATACGGAAACACCATATATTTT
CASSPTGTGYGNTIYF
>TRBV7-2|13|TRBD1|TRBJ1-4|few
TGTGCCAGCAGCTTCGACAGGGCGGGAAAACTGTTTTTT
CASSFDRAGKLFF
>TRBV4-1|18|.|TRBJ1-2|few
TGCGCCAGCAGCGACAAACGTCAGCTCGCTGGTGGCCCCTATGGCTACACCTTC
CASSDKRQLAGGPYGYTF
>TRBV19|13|.|TRBJ1-1|.
TGTGCCAGTAGTATTTTGCAGGGAATGGAAGCTTTCTTT
CASSILQGMEAFF
>TRBV18|17|.|TRBJ2-4|.
TGTGCCAGCTCAAACAGGTCCACACTTTTAGCCAAAAACATTCAGTACTTC
CASSNRSTLLAKNIQYF
>TRBV23-1|13|.|TRBJ2-7|.
TGCGCCAGCAGTCAATCTCAGGGGTGCGAGCAGTACTTC
CASSQSQGCEQYF
>TRBV3-1/TRBV3-2|14|TRBD1|TRBJ2-2|.
TGTGCCAGCTTGGGACAGGGAGGCGCCGGGGAGCTGTTTTTT
CASLGQGGAGELFF
>TRBV5-6|14|TRBD1|TRBJ1-4|.
TGTGCCAGCAGCCCGACAGGGGGTCACGAAAAACTGTTTTTT
CASSPTGGHEKLFF
>TRBV6-6|14|.|TRBJ2-5|once
TGTGCCAGCAGAAAAAAAGTAGTCCAAGAGACCCAGTACTTC
CASRKKVVQETQYF
>TRBV7-2|14|TRBD2|TRBJ2-7|.
TGTGCCAGCAGCTTCGGACTAGCGGGAGTCGAGCAGTACTTC
CASSFGLAGVEQYF
>TRBV6-5|14|.|TRBJ2-2|.
TGTGCCAGCAGCCTAGACAGGAACACCGGGGAGCTGTTTTTT
CASSLDRNTGELFF
>TRBV19|14|TRBD2|TRBJ2-5|.
TGTGCCAGTATGGGGGACTGGGGGGGAGAGACCCAGTACTTC
CASMGDWGGETQYF
>TRBV7-9|13|.|TRBJ1-2|.
TGTGCCAGCAGCTTGGTCGGGATTTATGGCTACACCTTC
CASSLVGIYGYTF
>TRBV14|14|.|TRBJ2-3|.
TGTGCCAGCAGCCAAGTAGGATCGGGGAATACGCAGTATTTT
CASSQVGSGNTQYF
>TRBV3-1/TRBV3-2|13|.|TRBJ2-2|many
TGTGCCAGCAGCCACCTCAACACCGGGGAGCTGTTTTTT
CASSHLNTGELFF
>TRBV5-1|12|.|TRBJ1-2|.
TGCGCCAGCAGCTTGGCGGGGTGGGGCTACACCTTC
CASSLAGWGYTF
>TRBV21-1|15|.|TRBJ1-5|.
TGTGCCAGCAGTAAAGCCTGGGGGCCGAATCAGCCCCAGCATTTT
CASSKAWGPNQPQHF
>TRBV5-1|14|TRBD1|TRBJ1-1|.
TGCGCCAGCAGCGGGGACAGGGCGAACACTGAAGCTTTCTTT
CASSGDRANTEAFF